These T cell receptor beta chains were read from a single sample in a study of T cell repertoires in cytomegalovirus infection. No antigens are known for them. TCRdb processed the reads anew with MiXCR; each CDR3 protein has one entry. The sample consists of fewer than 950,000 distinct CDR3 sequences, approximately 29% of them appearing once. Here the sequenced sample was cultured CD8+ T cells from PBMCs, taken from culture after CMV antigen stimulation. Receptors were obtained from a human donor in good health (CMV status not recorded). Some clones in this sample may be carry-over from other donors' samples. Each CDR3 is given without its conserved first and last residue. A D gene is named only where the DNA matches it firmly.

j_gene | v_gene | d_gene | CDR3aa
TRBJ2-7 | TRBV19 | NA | ASSSAGSYEQY
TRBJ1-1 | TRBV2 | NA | ASSDEGVLGSEAF
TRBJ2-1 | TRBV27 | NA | ASIKDQGRYNEQF
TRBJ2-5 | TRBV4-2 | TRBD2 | ASSQVIGTSAETQY
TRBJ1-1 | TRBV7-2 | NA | ASSVTVPPRGNTEAF
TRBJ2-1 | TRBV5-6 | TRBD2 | ASSLGSGGGYEQF
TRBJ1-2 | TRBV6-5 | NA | ASRDVDGYT
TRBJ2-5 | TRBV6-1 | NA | ASSEWRWGNRGETQY
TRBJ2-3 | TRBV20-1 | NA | SAGRGTDTQY
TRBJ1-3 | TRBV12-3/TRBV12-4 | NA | ASSNDIPGNTIY
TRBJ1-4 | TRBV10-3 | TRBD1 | AISESKGTGNEKLF
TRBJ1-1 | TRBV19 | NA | ASSADGLMNTEAF
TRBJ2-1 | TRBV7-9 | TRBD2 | ASSLSRGGGGARDEQF
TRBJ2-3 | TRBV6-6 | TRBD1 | ASSTGTASTDTQY
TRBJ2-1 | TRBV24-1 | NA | ATSEIRGGDEQF
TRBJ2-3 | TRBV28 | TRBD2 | ASSLEGQISGGAGTDTQY
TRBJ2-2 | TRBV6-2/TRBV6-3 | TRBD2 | ASSRTSGTNTGELF
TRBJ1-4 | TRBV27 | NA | ASSPEAWGREKLF
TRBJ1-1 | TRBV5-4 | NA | ASSLSRSLGTEAF
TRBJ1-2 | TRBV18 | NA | ASSPRAATERYGYT
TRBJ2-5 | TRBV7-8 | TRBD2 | ASSPRLAPETQY
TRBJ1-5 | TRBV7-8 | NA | ASSLDAPSNQPQH
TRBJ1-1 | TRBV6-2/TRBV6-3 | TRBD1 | ASRKPLGVVQEQGSNTEAF
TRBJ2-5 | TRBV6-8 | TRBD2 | ASRGEGNQETQY
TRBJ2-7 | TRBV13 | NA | VSSFSGARYEQY
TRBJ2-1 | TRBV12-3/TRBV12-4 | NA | ASSLGILYNEQF
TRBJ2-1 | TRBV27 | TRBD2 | ASSPGTSGGPYPGEQF
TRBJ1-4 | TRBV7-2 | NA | ASSLEVADEKLF
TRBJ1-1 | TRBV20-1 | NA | SARPIGARVPTEAF
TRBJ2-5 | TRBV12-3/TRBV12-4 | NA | ASSPPLGLETQY
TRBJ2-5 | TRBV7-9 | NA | ASQGGGNQETQY
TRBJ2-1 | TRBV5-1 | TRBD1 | ASSLAGQVTYNEQF
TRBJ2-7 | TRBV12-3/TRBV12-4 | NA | ASSFGGPKTHEQY
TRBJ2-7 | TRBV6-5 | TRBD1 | ASSSRDRGTRGYYEQY
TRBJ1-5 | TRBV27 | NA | ASRRGYSNQPQH
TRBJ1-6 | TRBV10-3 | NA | AISEWTATQNSPLH
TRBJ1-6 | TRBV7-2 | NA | ASWESGSYNSPLH